The 30 T cell receptor beta chains in this list originate from one sample, sequenced in a study of T cells in Graves' hyperthyroidism and ophthalmopathy. RNA transcripts served as the template for amplifying TCR beta CDR3 regions. First-round RT-PCR targeting the TCR CDR3 was performed with the HTBI primer set. TCRdb reanalysed the multiplex PCR reads using MiXCR and keeps one entry per CDR3 protein. The sample has roughly 45,000 distinct CDR3 sequences; around 48% are singletons. The sequencing sample was made of peripheral blood or thyroid tissue (not recorded which). These receptors were collected from a woman aged 45-65 years with Graves' hyperthyroidism.

Comment on this clonotype: Sequence at one end of the junction differs from germline and may be a read error. The chain recombines TRBV11-2 with TRBJ2-7, with D hard to call. This CDR3 comprises 14 residues. Germline V gene sequence: CDR1 SGHAT, CDR2 FQNNGV. This CDR3 is CASSLDRDSYEQCF. In DNA, the CDR3 is TGTGCCAGCAGTTTAGACCGAGACTCCTACGAGCAGTGCTTC.

V usage is TRBV9 and J usage is TRBJ1-1; D ambiguous. The V end lost 0 bases, the J end lost 5 bases, and 8 bases lay between the germline ends. CDR1 and CDR2 (germline): SGDLS, YYNGEE. The CDR3 sequence is 13 residues long. CDR3 sequence (DNA): TGTGCCAGCAGCGTAGCCCTCCGTACTGAAGCTTTCTTT. Protein sequence: CASSVALRTEAFF.

V and J are TRBV29-1 and TRBJ1-2, with a weak D call TRBD1 (5 bases). The CDR3 consists of 14 residues. Trimming took 1 base from V and 3 from J, leaving 12 bases between them. CDR1 is SQVTM and CDR2 is ANQGSEA in the germline V gene. CDR3 loop: CSVEGGTEHYGYTF. The DNA of the CDR3 is TGCAGCGTTGAAGGGGGGACGGAACACTATGGCTACACCTTC. Full variable domain (missing parts from reference TRBV29-1 and TRBJ1-2): SAVISQKPSRDICQRGTSLTIQCQVDSQVTMMFWYRQQPGQSLTLIATANQGSEATYESGFVIDKFPISRPNLTFSTLTVSNMSPEDSSIYLCSVEGGTEHYGYTFGSGTRLTVV.

The chain links TRBV5-1 to TRBJ2-5; 8 nucleotides agree with TRBD2. CDR1 is SGHRS and CDR2 is YFSETQ in the germline V gene. This CDR3 is built from 15 residues. Losses at the gene ends were 4 bases for V and 5 bases for J; bases not matched to a gene: 10. CDR3 nucleotide sequence: TGCGCCAGCAGCCAACAAGCGGGAGATAAGGAGACCCAGTACTTC. It translates to CASSQQAGDKETQYF.

This sequence joins TRBV10-3 and TRBJ2-7, with 8 bases fitting TRBD2. J was trimmed by 4 bases and V by 4 bases; bases with no gene match: 9. CDR3 size: 15 residues. The germline CDR1 and CDR2 sequences are ENHRY and SYGVKD. CDR3 nucleotide sequence: TGTGCCATCAGTGTCAGTAGCGGGATCCAGTACGAGCAGTACTTC. This encodes CAISVSSGIQYEQYF.

This clonotype was seen ten or more times. The chain couples TRBV9 to TRBJ2-2, with 9 positions matching TRBD2. Unmatched junction bases numbered 6, after V lost 0 bases and J lost 6 bases. The germline V gene encodes CDR1 SGDLS and CDR2 YYNGEE. This CDR3 is 16 amino acids long. The CDR3 DNA reads TGTGCCAGCAGCGTAGGCGGTAGCGGGAGAGCCGGGGAGCTGTTTTTT. Protein sequence: CASSVGGSGRAGELFF.

A remark on this clonotype: A much larger clone differs by one base, so this may be a read error. The chain is built from TRBV20-1 and TRBJ2-3, with TRBD2 matching over 11 bases. V was clipped by 4 bases and J by 5 bases; unmatched bases: 14. The CDR3 runs to 17 residues. Germline assignment: CDR1 DFQATT and CDR2 SNEGSKA (reference sequence). Here the CDR3 reads CSANTTKLAGVEDTQYF. CDR3 sequence (DNA): TGCAGTGCTAACACTACAAAACTAGCGGGAGTTGAAGATACGCAGTATTTT.

The chain couples TRBV5-1 to TRBJ2-3; TRBD2 matches at 10 bases. The V segment lost 4 bases and the J segment 1 base; nucleotides outside the gene matches: 15. Germline V gives CDR1 SGHRS, CDR2 YFSETQ. There are 19 residues in the CDR3. The CDR3 nucleotides read TGCGCCAGCAGCCCTTCCTCCGCACTAGCGGGATGGCGCACAGATACGCAGTATTTT. This translates into CASSPSSALAGWRTDTQYF.

This chain joins TRBV15 and TRBJ1-5; the D gene is possibly TRBD1 (5 bases). Looked up from germline, CDR1 is LNHNV and CDR2 is YYDKDF (reference sequence). Trimming took off 0 bases at V and 7 bases at J, with 13 bases between the two ends. The CDR3 length is 15 residues. The CDR3 DNA sequence: TGTGCCACCAGCAGAGATCGTGGGGGAGGGCAGCCCCAGCATTTT. Protein product: CATSRDRGGGQPQHF.

A few counts support this clonotype. The chain links TRBV29-1 to TRBJ2-5, with D possibly TRBD1 on 5 matching bases. Germline CDR1 SQVTM, CDR2 ANQGSEA. Trimming took off 3 bases at V and 5 bases at J, with 10 bases between the two ends. This CDR3 is 12 amino acids long. DNA of the CDR3: TGCAGCGTTGATAAGGGGTGGGAGACCCAGTACTTC. It encodes CSVDKGWETQYF.

This clonotype showed up just once. This chain links TRBV9 with TRBJ1-1; the D is unclear. Trimming left V 4 bases short and J 0 bases short, with 10 bases between. This CDR3 spans 14 amino acids. CDR1 is SGDLS, CDR2 YYNGEE, per germline. Here the CDR3 reads CASSPRTVNTEAFF. DNA for the CDR3: TGTGCCAGCAGCCCTCGGACCGTGAACACTGAAGCTTTCTTT. The variable domain in full, with the rest retrieved from reference TRBV9 and TRBJ1-1, is DSGVTQTPKHLITATGQRVTLRCSPRSGDLSVYWYQQSLDQGLQFLIQYYNGEERAKGNILERFSAQQFPDLHSELNLSSLELGDSALYFCASSPRTVNTEAFFGQGTRLTVV.

The V and J genes are TRBV20-1 and TRBJ2-5; 13 positions agree with TRBD2. Germline trimming cut 3 bases from V and 5 bases from J; bases unmatched to any gene: 6. Germline CDR1 DFQATT, CDR2 SNEGSKA (reference sequence). The length of the CDR3 is 15 residues. DNA of the CDR3: TGCAGTGCTAGTAATCCGACTAGCGGGAGGGAGACCCAGTACTTC. This translates into CSASNPTSGRETQYF.

As regards this clonotype: It may be a read error: a sequence one base away is much more abundant. Likely a read error: the CDR3 ends without its conserved phenylalanine or tryptophan. V usage is TRBV4-1 and J usage is TRBJ2-7; 9 bases fit TRBD2. The CDR3 totals 18 residues. The V gene's germline CDR1 is MGHRA and CDR2 YSYEKL. V was pared by 0 bases and J by 4 bases, with 13 bases of the junction left unmatched. CDR3 loop: CASSQDWGFSGSVYEQYS. The DNA for the CDR3 is TGCGCCAGCAGCCAAGATTGGGGGTTTAGCGGGAGCGTTTACGAGCAGTACTCC.

In this sample, this clonotype turned up many times. CDR3 protein: CASSLEGQASSPLHF. CDR3 nucleotide sequence: TGTGCCAGCAGCTTAGAGGGACAGGCGAGTTCACCCCTCCACTTT. The chain is built from TRBV7-8 and TRBJ1-6; 8 bases line up with TRBD1. This CDR3 comprises 15 residues. V lost 1 base and J lost 9; bases outside the gene matches: 5. Germline-derived CDR1 and CDR2 are SGHVS and FQNEAQ. The full variable domain, completed using reference TRBV7-8 and TRBJ1-6, is GAGVSQSPRYKVAKRGQDVALRCDPISGHVSLFWYQQALGQGPEFLTYFQNEAQLDKSGLPSDRFFAERPEGSVSTLKIQRTQQEDSAVYLCASSLEGQASSPLHFGNGTRLTVT.

The V call is TRBV7-9, the J call TRBJ2-2; perhaps TRBD2 as D (5 bases). This CDR3 has 12 residues. Trimming took off 5 bases at V and 4 bases at J, with 5 bases between the two ends. The germline CDR1 and CDR2 sequences are SEHNR and FQNEAQ (reference sequence). CDR3 nucleotide sequence: TGTGCCAGCAGCGGGAGCACCGGGGAGCTGTTTTTT. This translates into CASSGSTGELFF. Using reference TRBV7-9 and TRBJ2-2 for the parts outside the CDR3, the full variable domain is DTGVSQNPRHKITKRGQNVTFRCDPISEHNRLYWYRQTLGQGPEFLTYFQNEAQLEKSRLLSDRFSAERPKGSFSTLEIQRTEQGDSAMYLCASSGSTGELFFGEGSRLTVL.

The V and J genes are TRBV7-6 and TRBJ1-4; D not certain. Looked up from germline, CDR1 is SGHVS and CDR2 is FNYEAQ. This CDR3 has 12 amino acids. The CDR3 here is CAPPKADEKLFF. CDR3 nucleotide sequence: TGTGCTCCCCCAAAGGCTGATGAAAAACTGTTTTTT.

In its sample, this clonotype was seen many times. J is TRBJ1-1 and V is TRBV9; 8 bases line up with TRBD1. Germline V gene sequence: CDR1 SGDLS, CDR2 YYNGEE. The CDR3 length is 12 residues. Trimming removed 4 bases from V and 10 bases from J; junction bases left unmatched: 6. CDR3 nucleotides: TGTGCCAGCAGCTTAGCCAGGGGGCCAGCTTTCTTT. This codes for CASSLARGPAFF.

This clonotype has ten or more counts. The chain is built from TRBV12-5 and TRBJ1-1; no firm D call. Looked up from germline, CDR1 is LGHNT and CDR2 is FRNRAP. V was shortened by 7 bases and J by 0 bases, with 6 bases between the two germline ends. This CDR3 has 12 amino acids. The CDR3 DNA follows: TGTGCTAGTGAGGGCCTGAACACTGAAGCTTTCTTT. Translating gives CASEGLNTEAFF.

Regarding this clonotype: One end of the junction does not line up with germline, which may come from a read error. This chain uses TRBV7-9 with TRBJ1-2; D is perhaps TRBD1 (5 bases). The CDR3 is made up of 15 amino acids. Germline V gene data show CDR1 as SEHNR and CDR2 as FQNEAQ (reference sequence). The CDR3 is CATSSPGGVNYGYTF. The DNA for the CDR3 is TGTGCCACCAGCAGCCCCGGGGGGGTGAACTATGGCTACACCTTC.

In this sample, this clonotype turned up many times. V gene TRBV6-2 or TRBV6-3 combines with J gene TRBJ2-6; possibly TRBD1 for D (5 bases). The CDR3 contains 15 residues. Germline V lookup: CDR1 MNHEY, CDR2 SVGEGT. V shed 7 bases and J shed 4 bases, with 14 bases lying between them. In nucleotides, the CDR3 is TGTGCCAGCACCTCCAGGGCAGGAGGGGCCAACGTCCTGACTTTC. Translated, it gives CASTSRAGGANVLTF.

This clonotype showed up many times. This sequence joins TRBV7-3 and TRBJ2-2, with D perhaps assigned TRBD1 or TRBD2 (6 bases each). Germline V gives CDR1 SGHTA, CDR2 FQGTGA. The V end lost 1 base, the J end lost 6 bases, and 9 bases lay between the germline ends. CDR3 length equals 14 residues. The CDR3, as DNA: TGTGCCAGCAGCTTAATGGGGGGCCCCGGGGAGCTGTTTTTT. Residues: CASSLMGGPGELFF.

This clonotype was observed a few times. The rearrangement links TRBV2 to TRBJ1-5; D unresolved. V was cut by 0 bases and J by 3 bases, with 12 bases left in between. Germline V gene data show CDR1 as SNHLY and CDR2 as FYNNEI. The CDR3 has 16 amino acids. This chain's CDR3 is CASSEALLGNNQPQHF. DNA for the CDR3: TGTGCCAGCAGTGAAGCGCTTCTGGGGAACAATCAGCCCCAGCATTTT.

This clonotype was recorded at least ten times. The V gene is TRBV12-3 or TRBV12-4, the J gene TRBJ2-7; no clear D gene. Trimming removed 5 bases at V and 0 bases at J, with 11 bases between. The CDR3 is 14 amino acids. The DNA of the CDR3 is TGTGCCAGCAGTGAGCGCGCTAGCTCCTACGAGCAGTACTTC. Its translation is CASSERASSYEQYF.

The genes are TRBV7-9 and TRBJ1-6; the D gene is possibly TRBD1 (6 bases). Trimming shortened V by 1 base and J by 7 bases, and 11 bases separated the two germline ends. The CDR3 consists of 15 residues. CDR1 and CDR2 (germline): SEHNR, FQNEAQ (reference sequence). This CDR3 reads CASSLEGGSNSPLHF. The DNA for the CDR3 is TGTGCCAGCAGCTTAGAGGGGGGGAGCAATTCACCCCTCCACTTT.

By sample fraction, this clonotype is medium-sized (0.01 to 0.1%). The chain carries TRBV20-1 and TRBJ1-2; D call uncertain. Deletions cut 6 bases from V and 3 bases from J, with 14 bases between. This CDR3 region has 13 residues. CDR1 DFQATT and CDR2 SNEGSKA come from the germline V gene (reference sequence). The DNA for the CDR3 is TGCAGTGCCTACCGCGGGGAGGACTATGGCTACACCTTC. It encodes CSAYRGEDYGYTF.

This clonotype was detected many times. The V call is TRBV28, the J call TRBJ1-5; D unclear. Germline CDR1 is MDHEN and CDR2 is SYDVKM. The V gene lost 3 bases and the J gene lost 7 bases, with 10 bases spanning the gap. The CDR3 covers 13 residues. CDR3 coding DNA: TGTGCCAGCAGTTTGAAAGTAGGCCAGCCCCAGCATTTT. It encodes CASSLKVGQPQHF.

This clonotype was picked up a small number of times. The chain employs TRBV20-1 and TRBJ1-1; TRBD1 aligns across 7 bases. V lost 6 bases, J lost 4 bases, and 5 bases stayed unmatched. CDR1 and CDR2 from the germline V gene are DFQATT and SNEGSKA (reference sequence). This CDR3 comprises 12 residues. CDR3 coding DNA: TGCAGTGCCGACAGGGTTGGCACTGAAGCTTTCTTT. This codes for CSADRVGTEAFF.

The chain joins TRBV20-1 to TRBJ2-7, with 15 bases matching TRBD2. Germline trimming cut 5 bases from V and 1 base from J; bases unmatched to any gene: 9. This CDR3 is 17 amino acids long. Germline loops: CDR1 DFQATT, CDR2 SNEGSKA (reference sequence). CDR3 sequence: CSAQSSGTSGRSYEQYF. The CDR3 DNA reads as TGCAGTGCTCAAAGTAGCGGGACTAGCGGGAGGTCCTACGAGCAGTACTTC.

This clonotype came up a few times. The rearrangement uses TRBV15 and TRBJ1-1; D ambiguous. V was pared by 3 bases and J by 1 base, with 9 bases between. The CDR3 length is 14 residues. In germline, CDR1 is LNHNV, CDR2 YYDKDF (reference sequence). As DNA, the CDR3 is TGTGCCACCAGCAGCGCCGACGGGAACACTGAAGCTTTCTTT. Translation: CATSSADGNTEAFF.

Ten or more counts support this clonotype. V usage is TRBV7-2 and J usage is TRBJ1-6; no firm D call. This CDR3 comprises 15 residues. V was trimmed by 1 base and J by 3 bases, leaving 7 bases between them. From germline, CDR1 is SGHTA and CDR2 FQGNSA. The CDR3 DNA reads TGTGCCAGCAGCTTAGTCGGCAGCTATAATTCACCCCTCCACTTT. Protein product: CASSLVGSYNSPLHF.